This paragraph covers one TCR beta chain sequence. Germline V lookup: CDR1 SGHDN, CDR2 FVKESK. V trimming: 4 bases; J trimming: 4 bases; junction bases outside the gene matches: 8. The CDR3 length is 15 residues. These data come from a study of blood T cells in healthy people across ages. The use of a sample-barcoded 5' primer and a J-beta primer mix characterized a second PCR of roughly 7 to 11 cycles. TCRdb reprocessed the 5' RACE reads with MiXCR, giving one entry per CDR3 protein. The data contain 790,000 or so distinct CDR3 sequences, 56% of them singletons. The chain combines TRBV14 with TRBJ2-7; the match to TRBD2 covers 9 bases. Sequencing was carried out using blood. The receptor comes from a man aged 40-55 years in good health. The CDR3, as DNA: TGTGCCAGCAGCCGACTGCTAGCGGGACGTTACGAGCAGTACTTC. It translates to CASSRLLAGRYEQYF.